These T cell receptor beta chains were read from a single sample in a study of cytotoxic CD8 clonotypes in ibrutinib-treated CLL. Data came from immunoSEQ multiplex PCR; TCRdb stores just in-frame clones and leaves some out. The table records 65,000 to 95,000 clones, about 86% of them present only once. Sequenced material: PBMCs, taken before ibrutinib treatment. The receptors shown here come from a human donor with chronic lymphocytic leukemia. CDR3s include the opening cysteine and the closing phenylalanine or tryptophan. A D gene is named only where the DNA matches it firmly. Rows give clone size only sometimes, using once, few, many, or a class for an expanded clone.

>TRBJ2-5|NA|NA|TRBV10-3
CAISESRDQETQYF
TGTGCCATCAGTGAGTCCCGGGACCAAGAGACCCAGTACTTC
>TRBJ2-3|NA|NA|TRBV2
CASYEGGGPDTDTQYF
TGTGCCAGCTATGAAGGGGGAGGGCCCGACACAGATACGCAGTATTTT
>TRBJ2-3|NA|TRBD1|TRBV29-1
CSIERTGGRTDTQYF
TGCAGCATCGAGAGAACAGGGGGCCGAACAGATACGCAGTATTTT
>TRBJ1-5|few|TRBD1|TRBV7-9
CASSSTGGMSNQPQHF
TGTGCCAGCAGCTCAACAGGGGGCATGAGCAATCAGCCCCAGCATTTT
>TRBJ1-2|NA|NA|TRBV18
CASSRDELELYGYTF
TGTGCCAGCTCACGTGACGAGTTAGAGTTATACGGCTACACCTTC
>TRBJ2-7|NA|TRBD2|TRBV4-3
CASSPGTSGSSYEQYF
TGCGCCAGCAGCCCTGGGACTAGCGGAAGCTCCTACGAGCAGTACTTC
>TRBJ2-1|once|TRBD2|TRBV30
CAWSGTSGRRGSYNEQFF
TGTGCCTGGAGCGGGACTAGCGGGAGAAGGGGCTCCTACAATGAGCAGTTCTTC
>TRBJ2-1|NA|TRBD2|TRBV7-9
CASSIRTSEYPYNEQFF
TGTGCCAGCAGCATTCGGACTAGCGAGTACCCCTACAATGAGCAGTTCTTC
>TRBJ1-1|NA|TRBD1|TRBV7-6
CASSPGQGEEAFF
TGTGCCAGCAGCCCGGGACAGGGCGAGGAAGCTTTCTTT
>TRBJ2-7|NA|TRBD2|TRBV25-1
CASSASGRGSYEQYF
TGTGCCAGCAGTGCTAGCGGGAGAGGATCCTACGAGCAGTACTTC
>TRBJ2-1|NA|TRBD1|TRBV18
CASSPGQDPYPGQFF
TGTGCCAGCTCACCCGGACAGGATCCGTATCCTGGGCAGTTCTTC
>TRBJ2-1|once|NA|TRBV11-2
CASSPPEAGSYNEQFF
TGTGCCAGCAGCCCCCCCGAGGCGGGATCCTACAATGAGCAGTTCTTC
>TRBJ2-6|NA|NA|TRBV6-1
CASNDGTGANVLTF
TGTGCCAGCAACGATGGGACTGGGGCCAACGTCCTGACTTTC
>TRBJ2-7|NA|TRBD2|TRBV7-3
CASSSQGGGSYEQYF
TGTGCCAGCAGCTCCCAGGGCGGGGGCTCCTACGAGCAGTACTTC
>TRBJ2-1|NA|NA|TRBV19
CATRPRAGTTYNEQFF
TGTGCCACCAGACCCCGGGCGGGAACCACTTACAATGAGCAGTTCTTC
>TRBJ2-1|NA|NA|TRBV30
CAWREGNRGRYNEQFF
TGTGCCTGGAGGGAGGGGAACAGGGGCCGGTACAATGAGCAGTTCTTC
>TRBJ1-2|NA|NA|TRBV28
CASSLNPDYLGYGYTF
TGTGCCAGCAGCTTAAACCCGGACTACCTTGGCTATGGCTACACCTTC
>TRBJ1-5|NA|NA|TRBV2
CAGVSDINQPQHF
TGTGCCGGGGTATCGGACATTAATCAGCCCCAGCATTTT
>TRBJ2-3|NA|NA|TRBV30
CAWSVQVDTDTQYF
TGTGCCTGGAGTGTACAGGTGGACACAGATACGCAGTATTTT
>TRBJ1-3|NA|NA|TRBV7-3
CASSLPQPRQRTSDTIYF
TGTGCCAGCAGCCTTCCGCAACCCCGGCAAAGAACAAGTGACACCATATATTTT
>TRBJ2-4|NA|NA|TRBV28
CASGEEGLAKNIQYF
TGTGCCAGCGGTGAGGAGGGGTTAGCCAAAAACATTCAGTACTTC